A single sample is the source of the 9 T cell receptor beta chains below, sequenced in a study of blood T cell repertoires in COVID-19. Sequencing used immunoSEQ multiplex PCR; TCRdb keeps in-frame clones, though not all of them. The data hold some 320,000 clones, with roughly nine tenths observed a single time. The sequenced material came from PBMCs or T cells enriched from blood (not recorded which). Receptor source: a man between 60 and 70 years old who had recovered from COVID-19.

DNA for the CDR3: TGTGCCAGCAGTTACTATATAGGACAGCACACTGAAGCTTTCTTT. The encoded protein is CASSYYIGQHTEAFF. The gene calls are TRBV6-2 or TRBV6-3 and TRBJ1-1, with D perhaps matching TRBD1 (6 bases). Trimming cost V 1 base and J 3 bases, with 12 bases left between them. Germline assignment: CDR1 MNHEY and CDR2 SVGEGT. The CDR3 totals 15 residues.

The rearrangement links TRBV5-1 to TRBJ1-1; D is ambiguous. Trimming shortened V by 1 base and J by 6 bases, and 16 bases separated the two germline ends. Looked up from germline, CDR1 is SGHRS and CDR2 is YFSETQ. The CDR3 runs to 15 residues. Here the CDR3 DNA reads TGCGCCAGCAGCTTGTGGGGATCCGGGGTCCCTGAAGCTTTCTTT. It encodes CASSLWGSGVPEAFF.

The chain combines TRBV4-2 with TRBJ1-5; no clear D. The CDR3 is made up of 13 amino acids. CDR1 LGHNA and CDR2 YNFKEQ come from the germline V gene. With 1 base removed from V and 7 bases from J, the gap between germline ends came to 8 bases. CDR3 loop: CASSQARSQPQHF. The CDR3, as DNA: TGTGCCAGCAGCCAAGCCCGGAGCCAGCCCCAGCATTTT.

This chain uses TRBV7-9 with TRBJ2-7; 7 bases fit TRBD2. The germline V gene has CDR1 SEHNR and CDR2 FQNEAQ (reference sequence). Trimming took 5 bases from V and 2 from J; bases not matched to a gene: 6. The CDR3 extends over 14 amino acids. The CDR3 DNA is TGTGCCAGCAGCCTATCAGCGGGACCCTACGAGCAGTACTTC. It translates to CASSLSAGPYEQYF. Variable domain in full (rest from reference TRBV7-9 and TRBJ2-7): DTGVSQNPRHKITKRGQNVTFRCDPISEHNRLYWYRQTLGQGPEFLTYFQNEAQLEKSRLLSDRFSAERPKGSFSTLEIQRTEQGDSAMYLCASSLSAGPYEQYFGPGTRLTVT.

This sequence joins TRBV4-3 and TRBJ1-2; D is uncertain. V lost 4 bases to trimming and J lost 7 bases, with 10 bases between them. Germline V lookup: CDR1 LGHNA, CDR2 YSLEER. This CDR3 has 12 residues. As DNA, the CDR3 is TGCGCCAGCAGCCCCCGAGCAGGTGGCTACACCTTC. It encodes CASSPRAGGYTF.

The gene calls are TRBV6-1 and TRBJ1-2, with TRBD1 as a possible D gene (6 bases). Germline V gene data show CDR1 as MNHNS and CDR2 as SASEGT. The CDR3 extends over 14 amino acids. Trimming took 0 bases from V and 6 from J, leaving 11 bases between them. CDR3 amino acids: CASSEALSGDGYTF. The DNA of the CDR3 is TGTGCCAGCAGTGAAGCGTTGTCAGGGGATGGCTACACCTTC.

This rearrangement joins TRBV12-5 to TRBJ1-5, with 9 nucleotides matching TRBD1. The ends lost 5 bases at V and 7 bases at J; junction bases unmatched: 12. CDR1 and CDR2 from the germline V gene are LGHNT and FRNRAP. The CDR3 length is 16 residues. CDR3 region: CASGLNFDRGGQPQHF. As DNA, the CDR3 is TGTGCTAGTGGTCTAAACTTCGACAGGGGGGGGCAGCCCCAGCATTTT.

The rearrangement joins TRBV6-5 to TRBJ2-2; D is unresolved. The germline gives CDR1 MNHEY, CDR2 SVGAGI. This CDR3 comprises 14 residues. Written as DNA, the CDR3 is TGTGCTACCCTAGGCGCGGCCAATCGGGGGGAGCTGTTTTTT. Translation gives CATLGAANRGELFF.

The chain joins TRBV7-9 to TRBJ2-3; TRBD1 matches 9 bases. The CDR3 runs to 17 residues. The germline V gene encodes CDR1 SEHNR and CDR2 FQNEAQ (reference sequence). V shed 3 bases and J 2 bases; nucleotides not matched to a gene: 9. DNA of the CDR3: TGTGCCAGCAGCTTTGAACCGGGACAGGGATTCACAGATACGCAGTATTTT. It is translated as CASSFEPGQGFTDTQYF.